This T cell receptor (beta chain) stems from a study of CD8+CD57+ T cells in acquired aplastic anemia. Study overall: Sorted CD4+ and CD8+ cell DNA averaged about 3.5 ug. Study observations and caveats: Controls did not differ significantly from patients in CD8+ Simpson's diversity.

This clonotype appeared many times. Its antigen is undetermined. Template material for TCR beta VDJ and CDR3 profiling consisted of genomic DNA. TCRdb re-called the reads through MiXCR, storing one row per CDR3 protein. The sample lists around 190,000 distinct CDR3 sequences; 48% were seen once. There are 15 residues in the CDR3. V dropped 5 bases and J dropped 2; count of bases not matched to a gene: 9. Per the germline V gene, CDR1 is DFQATT and CDR2 is SNEGSKA (reference sequence). Patients chosen for sequencing had shown CD8+CD57+ cell expansion by flow cytometry. There was no therapy given to any patient before the blood sampling took place.

This rearrangement joins TRBV20-1 to TRBJ1-5, with 7 bases lining up with TRBD1. The sequence was collected from a human donor with aplastic anemia. Sequenced material: sorted CD4+, CD8+, or CD8+CD57+ T cells (not recorded which) from PBMCs. The CDR3 loop is CSAPRGGPGNQPQHF. CDR3 nucleotides: TGCAGTGCTCCCAGGGGGGGGCCCGGCAATCAGCCCCAGCATTTT.